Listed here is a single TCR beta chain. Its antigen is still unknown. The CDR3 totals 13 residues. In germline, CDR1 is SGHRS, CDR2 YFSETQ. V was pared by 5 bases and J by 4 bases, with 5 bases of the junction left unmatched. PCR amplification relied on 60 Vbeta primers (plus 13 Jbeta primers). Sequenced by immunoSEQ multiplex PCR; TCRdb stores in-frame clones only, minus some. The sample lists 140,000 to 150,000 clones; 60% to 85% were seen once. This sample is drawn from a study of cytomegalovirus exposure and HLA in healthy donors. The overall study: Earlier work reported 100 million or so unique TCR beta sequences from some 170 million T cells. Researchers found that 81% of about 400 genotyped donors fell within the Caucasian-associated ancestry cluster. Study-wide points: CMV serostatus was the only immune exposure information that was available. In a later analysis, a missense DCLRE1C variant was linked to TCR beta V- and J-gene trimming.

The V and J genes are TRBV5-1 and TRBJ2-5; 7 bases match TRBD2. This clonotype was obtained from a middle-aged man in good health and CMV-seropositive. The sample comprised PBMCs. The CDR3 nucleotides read TGCGCCAGCAGAAAGCGGGACCGAGAGACCCAGTACTTC. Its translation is CASRKRDRETQYF.